Each of the 12 T cell receptor beta chains below was sequenced from the same sample in a study of T cells in Graves' hyperthyroidism and ophthalmopathy. RNA transcripts provided the source from which TCR beta CDR3 regions were amplified. HTBI primers were employed in a first-round RT-PCR of the TCR CDR3. TCRdb itself ran the multiplex PCR reads through MiXCR, one entry per CDR3 protein. The table lists roughly 380,000 distinct CDR3 sequences, roughly 13% of them singletons. Specimen: blood. The receptors originated from a woman aged 18-30 years with Graves' hyperthyroidism.

This clonotype has ten or more counts. The chain joins TRBV28 to TRBJ1-1; TRBD1 is a possible D gene (5 bases). The CDR3 loop spans 17 amino acids. The V gene's germline CDR1 is MDHEN and CDR2 SYDVKM. V was pared by 1 base and J by 1 base, with 16 bases between. This CDR3 is CASSLLEGAAQNTEAFF. CDR3 DNA: TGTGCCAGCAGTTTATTGGAAGGGGCGGCTCAGAACACTGAAGCTTTCTTT. The whole variable domain, remainder taken from reference TRBV28 and TRBJ1-1, is DVKVTQSSRYLVKRTGEKVFLECVQDMDHENMFWYRQDPGLGLRLIYFSYDVKMKEKGDIPEGYSVSREKKERFSLILESASTNQTSMYLCASSLLEGAAQNTEAFFGQGTRLTVV.

The rearrangement joins TRBV28 to TRBJ2-1, with 12 bases fitting TRBD1. The CDR3 length is 17 residues. The germline V gene has CDR1 MDHEN and CDR2 SYDVKM. J gave up 3 bases and V 4 bases, and 7 bases lay outside the gene matches. CDR3 coding DNA: TGTGCCAGCAGTTGGGCCGGGACAGGGGGCCACTACAATGAGCAGTTCTTC. Protein sequence: CASSWAGTGGHYNEQFF.

This clonotype has a count of ten or more. The chain recombines TRBV7-9 with TRBJ2-7; tentatively, D is TRBD1 (5 bases). CDR1 and CDR2 from the germline V gene are SEHNR and FQNEAQ (reference sequence). The V gene lost 4 bases and the J gene lost 5 bases, with 15 bases spanning the gap. This CDR3 is 14 amino acids long. The CDR3 is CASSWGPEVDEQYF. Here the CDR3 DNA reads TGTGCCAGCAGCTGGGGCCCCGAGGTAGACGAGCAGTACTTC. The whole variable domain, remainder taken from reference TRBV7-9 and TRBJ2-7, is DTGVSQNPRHKITKRGQNVTFRCDPISEHNRLYWYRQTLGQGPEFLTYFQNEAQLEKSRLLSDRFSAERPKGSFSTLEIQRTEQGDSAMYLCASSWGPEVDEQYFGPGTRLTVT.

This clonotype was seen repeatedly, ten times or more. The chain carries TRBV7-9 and TRBJ2-7; D is uncertain. The CDR3 spans 11 residues. The V end was cut by 0 bases, the J end by 6 bases, with 3 bases between. The germline V gene encodes CDR1 SEHNR and CDR2 FQNEAQ (reference sequence). CDR3 sequence reads: CASSLAREQYF. CDR3 bases: TGTGCCAGCAGCTTAGCGCGCGAGCAGTACTTC.

This clonotype has ten or more counts. The rearrangement links TRBV28 to TRBJ2-5, with TRBD2 as a possible D gene (6 bases). Germline V CDR1 and CDR2: MDHEN, SYDVKM. The CDR3 length is 14 residues. The V end lost 1 base, the J end lost 1 base, and 7 bases lay between the germline ends. The CDR3 nucleotides read TGTGCCAGCAGTTTATCGGGGGTCCAAGAGACCCAGTACTTC. Its translation is CASSLSGVQETQYF.

Ten or more counts support this clonotype. The chain recombines TRBV20-1 with TRBJ2-5; 8 positions agree with TRBD2. Germline lookup yields CDR1 DFQATT and CDR2 SNEGSKA (reference sequence). The CDR3 sequence is 16 residues long. The junction had 13 bases not matched to a gene; V was cut back by 3 bases and J by 4 bases. CDR3 loop: CSARSSGSGLRETQYF. CDR3 bases: TGCAGTGCTAGGTCGAGCGGGAGCGGGCTAAGAGAGACCCAGTACTTC.

This chain connects TRBV9 to TRBJ2-7, with no clear D. The germline gives CDR1 SGDLS, CDR2 YYNGEE. CDR3 length equals 14 residues. V was shortened by 4 bases and J by 7 bases, with 18 bases between the two germline ends. The DNA for the CDR3 is TGTGCCAGCAGCACAGACCCCGGCCGTGGAGAGCAGTACTTC. Its translation is CASSTDPGRGEQYF.

The chain joins TRBV20-1 to TRBJ2-1; D is perhaps TRBD1 (5 bases). V shed 2 bases and J shed 4 bases, with 12 bases lying between them. This CDR3 has 14 residues. Germline V gene data show CDR1 as DFQATT and CDR2 as SNEGSKA (reference sequence). Here the CDR3 reads CSARRQPGYNEQFF. DNA for the CDR3: TGCAGTGCTAGACGACAGCCCGGTTACAATGAGCAGTTCTTC.

This clonotype has at least ten counts. This chain connects TRBV10-3 to TRBJ2-7, with TRBD2 matching over 8 bases. The germline V gene has CDR1 ENHRY and CDR2 SYGVKD. The ends lost 3 bases at V and 0 bases at J; junction bases unmatched: 7. The CDR3 covers 16 residues. The CDR3 DNA follows: TGTGCCATCAGTGAATCCCCTCTAGCGGGCTCCTACGAGCAGTACTTC. Translated: CAISESPLAGSYEQYF.

This sequence joins TRBV19 and TRBJ2-1; 7 bases are shared with TRBD1. Germline V gene lookup returns CDR1 LNHDA and CDR2 SQIVND (reference sequence). V shed 9 bases, J shed 8 bases, and the junction held 16 bases outside the gene matches. The CDR3 contains 15 residues. Here the CDR3 DNA reads TGTGCCAGCACTAGTACCGGGACAGTAAAGGATGAGCAGTTCTTC. It specifies CASTSTGTVKDEQFF.

This clonotype was observed at least ten times. The rearrangement joins TRBV15 to TRBJ2-1; 11 nucleotides align to TRBD2. V lost 8 bases to trimming and J lost 5 bases; unmatched junction nucleotides: 5. The CDR3 contains 14 residues. CDR1 and CDR2 (germline): LNHNV, YYDKDF (reference sequence). CDR3 nucleotides: TGTGCCACCGCGGGACTAGCGGTAAACAATGAGCAGTTCTTC. Its protein product is CATAGLAVNNEQFF. Full variable domain (rest looked up from reference TRBV15 and TRBJ2-1): DAMVIQNPRYQVTQFGKPVTLSCSQTLNHNVMYWYQQKSSQAPKLLFHYYDKDFNNEADTPDNFQSRRPNTSFCFLDIRSPGLGDTAMYLCATAGLAVNNEQFFGPGTRLTVL.

This clonotype was seen once. This chain joins TRBV20-1 and TRBJ1-5; no definite D call. The CDR3 consists of 14 residues. The V and J ends lost 5 bases and 0 bases respectively, with 11 bases between them. Germline V CDR1 and CDR2: DFQATT, SNEGSKA (reference sequence). DNA for the CDR3: TGCAGTGCTGTTGTTGGCGGTAGCAATCAGCCCCAGCATTTT. Protein product: CSAVVGGSNQPQHF.